These 5 T cell receptor beta chains were all obtained from the same sample, sequenced in a study of blood T cell repertoires in COVID-19. Sequencing was performed with immunoSEQ multiplex PCR; in TCRdb, only in-frame clones are kept and a portion is missing. This table holds tens of thousands of clones, around 86% found once. What was sequenced was peripheral blood. The source is a woman of 80 years or more with active or convalescent COVID-19.

The chain links TRBV29-1 to TRBJ2-7; TRBD2 matches 11 bases. Trimming took 5 bases from V and 7 from J; bases not matched to a gene: 10. The CDR3 is made up of 14 amino acids. Looked up from germline, CDR1 is SQVTM and CDR2 is ANQGSEA. In DNA, the CDR3 is TGCAGCGTTCAACTTAGCGGGAGGGCCAGTGAGCAGTACTTC. This encodes CSVQLSGRASEQYF.

V is TRBV7-9 and J is TRBJ2-3; D may be TRBD1 (5 bases). This CDR3 region has 13 residues. V lost 4 bases and J lost 2, with 7 bases in between. CDR1 and CDR2 from the germline V gene are SEHNR and FQNEAQ (reference sequence). The CDR3 loop is CASSYGHTDTQYF. In DNA form, the CDR3 reads TGTGCCAGCAGCTATGGACACACAGATACGCAGTATTTT.

This chain uses TRBV14 with TRBJ1-1, with D perhaps TRBD1 (5 bases). From germline, CDR1 is SGHDN and CDR2 FVKESK. V dropped 4 bases and J dropped 4 bases, with 16 bases sitting between them. The CDR3 loop spans 15 amino acids. This chain's CDR3 is CASSPYPGGGTEAFF. CDR3 in DNA: TGTGCCAGCAGCCCATACCCGGGGGGGGGCACTGAAGCTTTCTTT.

This clone showed up just once. This chain joins TRBV2 and TRBJ2-1; 7 positions agree with TRBD2. The CDR3 length is 14 residues. Germline V gene lookup returns CDR1 SNHLY and CDR2 FYNNEI. Trimming removed 0 bases from V and 6 bases from J; junction bases left unmatched: 2. The CDR3 coding sequence is TGTGCCAGCAGTGAAGCGGGAGGGCCCAATGAGCAGTTCTTC. Residues: CASSEAGGPNEQFF.

J is TRBJ2-3 and V is TRBV2; 7 bases line up with TRBD2. Germline V lookup: CDR1 SNHLY, CDR2 FYNNEI. J gave up 8 bases and V 7 bases, and 12 bases lay outside the gene matches. The CDR3 contains 14 residues. CDR3 in amino acids: CASTAGEPPVTQYF. The CDR3 DNA reads TGTGCCAGCACGGCGGGGGAACCTCCAGTTACGCAGTATTTT.